This TCR beta chain was found in a study of chemoradiotherapy in HPV16-positive cancers. The CDR3 runs to 15 residues. V lost 5 bases and J 5 bases, leaving 18 bases between the germline ends. Germline lookup yields CDR1 SGHTA and CDR2 FQGTGA. Only in-frame clones appear in the TCRdb table, and some are missing; sequencing was by immunoSEQ multiplex PCR. The table shows about 24,000 clones, with around 94% occurring only once. This receptor was taken from a human donor with HPV-associated anogenital cancer. This sample was taken from a patient who underwent chemoradiotherapy. The V gene is TRBV7-3, the J gene TRBJ1-1; D may be TRBD1 (6 bases). Here the CDR3 reads CASSQQAQGGTEAFF. The CDR3 DNA is TGTGCCAGCAGCCAGCAAGCACAGGGAGGAACTGAAGCTTTCTTT.